Listed below are T cell receptor beta chains from one sample, sequenced in a study of metastatic and nonmetastatic thyroid tumors. MiXCR was used by TCRdb to re-call the PCR reads. The table lists about 6,700 clones, approximately 32% of them singletons. Sequenced material: adjacent normal tissue. These receptor sequences come from a female donor with papillary thyroid cancer or a benign thyroid nodule (not recorded which). Some clones in this sample may be carry-over from other donors' samples. Both conserved end residues are trimmed from each CDR3. Fields, in order: clone size, V gene, CDR3 length, J gene, CDR3 protein. Clone size is given for some rows only: seen once, a few or many times, or a class if the clone is expanded.

clone_size: medium-sized
v_call: TRBV9
cdr3_length: 11
j_call: TRBJ1-5
cdr3_aa: ASSAGYDQPQH

clone_size: few
v_call: TRBV29-1
cdr3_length: 10
j_call: TRBJ2-1
cdr3_aa: SVPLATNEQF

clone_size: many
v_call: TRBV3-1
cdr3_length: 13
j_call: TRBJ2-6
cdr3_aa: ASSRSGSGANVLT

clone_size: .
v_call: TRBV27
cdr3_length: 15
j_call: TRBJ2-7
cdr3_aa: AGSAGSGTGDSYEQY

clone_size: few
v_call: TRBV27
cdr3_length: 13
j_call: TRBJ2-7
cdr3_aa: ANSTTYSLDYEQY

clone_size: many
v_call: TRBV4-1
cdr3_length: 14
j_call: TRBJ1-2
cdr3_aa: ASSQTPGQGGEYYT

clone_size: .
v_call: TRBV3-1
cdr3_length: 14
j_call: TRBJ2-3
cdr3_aa: ASSPPESGIADTQY

clone_size: .
v_call: TRBV2
cdr3_length: 14
j_call: TRBJ2-7
cdr3_aa: ASSAGVTSGSYEQY

clone_size: .
v_call: TRBV11-2
cdr3_length: 15
j_call: TRBJ1-3
cdr3_aa: ASSYTVYQVSGNTIY

clone_size: large
v_call: TRBV2
cdr3_length: 12
j_call: TRBJ1-4
cdr3_aa: ASRRTESNEKLF

clone_size: .
v_call: TRBV2
cdr3_length: 9
j_call: TRBJ2-7
cdr3_aa: ASTGKAEQY

clone_size: medium-sized
v_call: TRBV20-1
cdr3_length: 12
j_call: TRBJ2-5
cdr3_aa: SPDGPSGQETQY

clone_size: medium-sized
v_call: TRBV19
cdr3_length: 12
j_call: TRBJ2-3
cdr3_aa: ASSPQGGRDTQY

clone_size: few
v_call: TRBV28
cdr3_length: 13
j_call: TRBJ2-5
cdr3_aa: ASSLLTGVRETQY

clone_size: few
v_call: TRBV6-1
cdr3_length: 10
j_call: TRBJ1-2
cdr3_aa: AAARRVEGYT

clone_size: .
v_call: TRBV2
cdr3_length: 11
j_call: TRBJ1-1
cdr3_aa: ASSGEANTEAF

clone_size: .
v_call: TRBV6-1
cdr3_length: 12
j_call: TRBJ2-7
cdr3_aa: ASTSLAGGYEQY

clone_size: .
v_call: TRBV5-5
cdr3_length: 13
j_call: TRBJ1-1
cdr3_aa: ASSATGVVCTEAF

clone_size: .
v_call: TRBV20-1
cdr3_length: 10
j_call: TRBJ2-7
cdr3_aa: SARDRRYEQY

clone_size: few
v_call: TRBV7-2
cdr3_length: 14
j_call: TRBJ2-1
cdr3_aa: ASSLVGTSNYNEQF

clone_size: few
v_call: TRBV27
cdr3_length: 12
j_call: TRBJ1-4
cdr3_aa: ASSLDRKGEKLF

clone_size: .
v_call: TRBV12-3/TRBV12-4
cdr3_length: 13
j_call: TRBJ2-7
cdr3_aa: ASSLEVQLSYEQY

clone_size: .
v_call: TRBV6-2/TRBV6-3
cdr3_length: 17
j_call: TRBJ2-6
cdr3_aa: ASRLNPGRSLSGANVLT

clone_size: large
v_call: TRBV6-1
cdr3_length: 12
j_call: TRBJ2-1
cdr3_aa: ASSEGVVANEQF

clone_size: .
v_call: TRBV4-1
cdr3_length: 15
j_call: TRBJ1-4
cdr3_aa: ASSPAPQGGTDEKLF

clone_size: few
v_call: TRBV6-2/TRBV6-3
cdr3_length: 15
j_call: TRBJ1-5
cdr3_aa: ASRTRDRPNSNQPQH

clone_size: .
v_call: TRBV2
cdr3_length: 13
j_call: TRBJ2-1
cdr3_aa: ASSRAGPTYNEQF

clone_size: .
v_call: TRBV2
cdr3_length: 13
j_call: TRBJ2-3
cdr3_aa: ASRGDGGPTDTQY

clone_size: .
v_call: TRBV2
cdr3_length: 13
j_call: TRBJ2-7
cdr3_aa: ASSFVTGTNYEQY

clone_size: .
v_call: TRBV2
cdr3_length: 12
j_call: TRBJ2-7
cdr3_aa: ASRADRGNHEQY

clone_size: few
v_call: TRBV19
cdr3_length: 11
j_call: TRBJ1-2
cdr3_aa: ASSIQGSYGYT

clone_size: .
v_call: TRBV6-1
cdr3_length: 13
j_call: TRBJ2-1
cdr3_aa: ASSPGLAGINEQF

clone_size: few
v_call: TRBV10-3
cdr3_length: 14
j_call: TRBJ2-2
cdr3_aa: AISPLSGSNTGELF

clone_size: .
v_call: TRBV6-1
cdr3_length: 13
j_call: TRBJ2-7
cdr3_aa: ASRAPEIYPYEQY

clone_size: .
v_call: TRBV12-3/TRBV12-4
cdr3_length: 12
j_call: TRBJ2-1
cdr3_aa: ASSLGGADGEQF

clone_size: .
v_call: TRBV5-4
cdr3_length: 12
j_call: TRBJ2-5
cdr3_aa: ASSTSGSKETKY

clone_size: large
v_call: TRBV7-2
cdr3_length: 15
j_call: TRBJ2-2
cdr3_aa: ASSQTGTGIYGGELF

clone_size: medium-sized
v_call: TRBV14
cdr3_length: 11
j_call: TRBJ2-5
cdr3_aa: ASSLTSRETQY

clone_size: medium-sized
v_call: TRBV25-1
cdr3_length: 12
j_call: TRBJ2-7
cdr3_aa: ASSADRGAYEQY

clone_size: .
v_call: TRBV20-1
cdr3_length: 12
j_call: TRBJ1-1
cdr3_aa: SARGTGPGTEAF

clone_size: .
v_call: TRBV20-1
cdr3_length: 13
j_call: TRBJ2-1
cdr3_aa: SAITSGGEYNEQF

clone_size: few
v_call: TRBV6-1
cdr3_length: 13
j_call: TRBJ1-2
cdr3_aa: ASSSGGSRHYGYT

clone_size: .
v_call: TRBV27
cdr3_length: 10
j_call: TRBJ1-6
cdr3_aa: ASSSLYSPLH

clone_size: .
v_call: TRBV19
cdr3_length: 10
j_call: TRBJ2-5
cdr3_aa: ARASGKETQY

clone_size: .
v_call: TRBV3-1
cdr3_length: 11
j_call: TRBJ2-5
cdr3_aa: ASSRTSWETQY

clone_size: .
v_call: TRBV18
cdr3_length: 11
j_call: TRBJ2-7
cdr3_aa: ASSPSDTREQY

clone_size: .
v_call: TRBV20-1
cdr3_length: 10
j_call: TRBJ2-2
cdr3_aa: SAKQWAGELF

clone_size: medium-sized
v_call: TRBV7-3
cdr3_length: 13
j_call: TRBJ2-2
cdr3_aa: ASSSGQGNTGELF

clone_size: .
v_call: TRBV6-2/TRBV6-3
cdr3_length: 13
j_call: TRBJ2-7
cdr3_aa: ASRFTTGSSYEQY

clone_size: .
v_call: TRBV11-3
cdr3_length: 11
j_call: TRBJ1-1
cdr3_aa: ASSPQGDTEAF

clone_size: .
v_call: TRBV11-2
cdr3_length: 9
j_call: TRBJ1-2
cdr3_aa: ASSYRDGYT

clone_size: .
v_call: TRBV7-2
cdr3_length: 11
j_call: TRBJ2-7
cdr3_aa: ASSPPLSYEQY

clone_size: few
v_call: TRBV5-6
cdr3_length: 14
j_call: TRBJ2-7
cdr3_aa: ASSWGGAVSSYEQY

clone_size: medium-sized
v_call: TRBV20-1
cdr3_length: 14
j_call: TRBJ2-7
cdr3_aa: SANSPGGGGGYEQY

clone_size: once
v_call: TRBV20-1
cdr3_length: 12
j_call: TRBJ2-1
cdr3_aa: SALLAGAYNEQF

clone_size: few
v_call: TRBV6-1
cdr3_length: 13
j_call: TRBJ1-3
cdr3_aa: ASSHGRGLGNTIY

clone_size: few
v_call: TRBV20-1
cdr3_length: 16
j_call: TRBJ1-3
cdr3_aa: SASDYPGQGASGNTIY

clone_size: once
v_call: TRBV20-1
cdr3_length: 10
j_call: TRBJ1-4
cdr3_aa: SASGFHEKLF